Detailed here is one T cell receptor beta chain. Cohorts were determined from participant-reported clinical history. Only in-frame clones appear in the TCRdb table, and some are missing; sequencing was by immunoSEQ multiplex PCR. This table holds around 50,000 clones, almost 80% found once. The data were taken from a study of blood T cell repertoires in COVID-19. Study-level background: COVID-19 samples from acute and convalescent phases originated in the United States, Italy and Spain. The cDNA or gDNA used as material had been derived from T cells, B-cell-depleted T cells, or PBMCs.

This CDR3 is 13 amino acids long. Trimming at V came to 4 bases and at J to 5 bases, leaving 1 base not matched to a gene. The sequencing sample was made of PBMCs or T cells enriched from blood (not recorded which). The chain is built from TRBV12-3 or TRBV12-4 and TRBJ1-5; 8 bases are shared with TRBD1. The sequence was collected from a woman between 45 and 60 years old with acute COVID-19. The DNA of the CDR3 is TGTGCCAGCAGTTCAGGGGGCGATCAGCCCCAGCATTTT. This encodes CASSSGGDQPQHF.